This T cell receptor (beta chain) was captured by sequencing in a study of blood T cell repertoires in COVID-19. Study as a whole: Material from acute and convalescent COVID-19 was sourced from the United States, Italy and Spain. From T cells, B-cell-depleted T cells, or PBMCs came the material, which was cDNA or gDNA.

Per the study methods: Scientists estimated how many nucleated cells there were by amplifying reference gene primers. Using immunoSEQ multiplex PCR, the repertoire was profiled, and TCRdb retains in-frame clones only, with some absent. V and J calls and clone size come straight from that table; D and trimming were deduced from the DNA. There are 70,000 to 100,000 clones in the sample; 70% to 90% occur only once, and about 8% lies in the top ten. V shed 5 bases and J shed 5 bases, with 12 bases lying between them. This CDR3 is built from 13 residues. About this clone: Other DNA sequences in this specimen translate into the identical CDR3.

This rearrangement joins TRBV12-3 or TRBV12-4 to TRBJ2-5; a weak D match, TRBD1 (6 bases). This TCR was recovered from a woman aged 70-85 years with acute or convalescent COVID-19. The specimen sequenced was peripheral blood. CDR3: CASSLGQGETQYF. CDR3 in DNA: TGTGCCAGCAGTCTAGGGCAGGGGGAGACCCAGTACTTC.